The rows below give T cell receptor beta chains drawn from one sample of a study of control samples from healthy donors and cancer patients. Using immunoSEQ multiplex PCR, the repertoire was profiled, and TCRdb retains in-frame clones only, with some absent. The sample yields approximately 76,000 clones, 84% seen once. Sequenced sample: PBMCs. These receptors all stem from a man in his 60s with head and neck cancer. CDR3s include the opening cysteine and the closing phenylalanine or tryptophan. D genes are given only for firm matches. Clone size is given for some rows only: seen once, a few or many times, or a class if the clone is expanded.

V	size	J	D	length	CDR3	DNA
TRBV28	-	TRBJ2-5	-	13	CASRGLPQETQYF	TGTGCCAGCAGGGGTCTTCCCCAAGAGACCCAGTACTTC
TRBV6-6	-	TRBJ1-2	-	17	CASSRQPGQTSHYGYTF	TGTGCCAGCAGTCGTCAGCCGGGACAAACAAGCCACTATGGCTACACCTTC
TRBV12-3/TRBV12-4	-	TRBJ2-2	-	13	CASSLTATGELFF	TGTGCCAGCAGTCTCACGGCGACCGGGGAGCTGTTTTTT
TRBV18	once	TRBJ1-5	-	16	CASSTGRVEGNQPQHF	TGTGCCAGCTCCACCGGTCGAGTGGAGGGCAATCAGCCCCAGCATTTT
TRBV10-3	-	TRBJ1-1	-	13	CAISERVLSEAFF	TGTGCCATCAGTGAGAGGGTGCTAAGTGAAGCTTTCTTT
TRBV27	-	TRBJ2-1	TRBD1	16	CASSPRQGISYNEQFF	TGTGCCAGCAGTCCTCGACAGGGAATTTCCTACAATGAGCAGTTCTTC
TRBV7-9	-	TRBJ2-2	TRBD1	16	CASRPSETGMTGELFF	TGTGCCAGCAGGCCCTCCGAGACAGGGATGACCGGGGAGCTGTTTTTT
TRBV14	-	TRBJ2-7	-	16	CASSQDRGATPYEQYF	TGTGCCAGCAGCCAAGATCGGGGGGCGACACCCTACGAGCAGTACTTC
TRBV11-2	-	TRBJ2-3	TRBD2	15	CASSALAGGPDTQYF	TGTGCCAGCAGCGCACTGGCGGGAGGGCCGGATACGCAGTATTTT
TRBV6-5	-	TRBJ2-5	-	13	CASSRDYQETQYF	TGTGCCAGCAGTAGAGACTACCAAGAGACCCAGTACTTC